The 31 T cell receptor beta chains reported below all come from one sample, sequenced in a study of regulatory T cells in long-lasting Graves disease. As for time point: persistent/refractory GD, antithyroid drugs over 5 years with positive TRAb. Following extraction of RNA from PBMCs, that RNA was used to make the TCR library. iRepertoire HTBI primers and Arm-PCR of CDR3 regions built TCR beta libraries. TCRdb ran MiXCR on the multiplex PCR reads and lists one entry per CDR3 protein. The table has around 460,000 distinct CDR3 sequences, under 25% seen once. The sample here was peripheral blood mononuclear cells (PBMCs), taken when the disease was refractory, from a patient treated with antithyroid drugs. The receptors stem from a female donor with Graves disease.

The CDR3 protein is CASSSGGTGEIYEQYF. The CDR3, as DNA: TGCGCCAGCAGCTCGGGCGGGACAGGGGAAATCTACGAGCAGTACTTC. The chain couples TRBV5-1 to TRBJ2-7; 10 bases align to TRBD1. V dropped 3 bases and J dropped 3; count of bases not matched to a gene: 9. The CDR3 is 16 residues long. CDR1 and CDR2 (germline): SGHRS, YFSETQ.

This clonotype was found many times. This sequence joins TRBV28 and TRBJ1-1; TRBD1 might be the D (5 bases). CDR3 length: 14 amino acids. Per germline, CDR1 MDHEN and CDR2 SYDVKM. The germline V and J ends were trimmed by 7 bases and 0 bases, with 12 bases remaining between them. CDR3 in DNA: TGTGCCAGCACCACCCGGGGCTTGAACACTGAAGCTTTCTTT. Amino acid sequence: CASTTRGLNTEAFF.

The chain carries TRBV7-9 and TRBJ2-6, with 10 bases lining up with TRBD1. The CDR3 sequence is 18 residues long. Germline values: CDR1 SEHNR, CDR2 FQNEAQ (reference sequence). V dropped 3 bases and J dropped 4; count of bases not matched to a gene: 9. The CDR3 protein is CASSFPPGQGTGANVLTF. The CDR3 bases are TGTGCCAGCAGCTTCCCTCCGGGACAGGGGACCGGGGCCAACGTCCTGACTTTC.

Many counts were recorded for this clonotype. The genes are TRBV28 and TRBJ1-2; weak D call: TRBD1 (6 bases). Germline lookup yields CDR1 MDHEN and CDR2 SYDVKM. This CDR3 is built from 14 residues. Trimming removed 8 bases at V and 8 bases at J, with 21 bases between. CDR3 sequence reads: CASSPSWGAQGYTF. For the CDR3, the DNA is TGTGCCAGCTCCCCTAGCTGGGGGGCGCAGGGCTACACCTTC.

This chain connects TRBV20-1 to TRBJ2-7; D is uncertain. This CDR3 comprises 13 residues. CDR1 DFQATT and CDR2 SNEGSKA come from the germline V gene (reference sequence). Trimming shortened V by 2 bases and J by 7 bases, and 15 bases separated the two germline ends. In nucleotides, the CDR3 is TGCAGTGCTAGATCTTTTTTAAAGCTTGAGCAGTACTTC. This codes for CSARSFLKLEQYF.

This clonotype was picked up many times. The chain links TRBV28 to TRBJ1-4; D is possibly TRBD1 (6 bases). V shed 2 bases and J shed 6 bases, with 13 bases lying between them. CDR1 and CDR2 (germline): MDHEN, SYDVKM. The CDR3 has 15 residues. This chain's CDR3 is CASSLRAGEDEKLFF. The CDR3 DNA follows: TGTGCCAGCAGTTTAAGGGCAGGGGAGGATGAAAAACTGTTTTTT.

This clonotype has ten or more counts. Here the CDR3 reads CASRAGTAYEQYF. The CDR3 DNA follows: TGTGCCAGCAGAGCTGGGACAGCCTACGAGCAGTACTTC. The chain is built from TRBV28 and TRBJ2-7, with TRBD1 identical over 7 bases. This CDR3 region has 13 residues. The trim removed 6 bases at V and 2 bases at J, leaving 4 bases unmatched. The germline V gene encodes CDR1 MDHEN and CDR2 SYDVKM.

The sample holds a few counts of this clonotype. CDR3: CATSRDRGFGQPQHF. CDR3 DNA: TGTGCCACCAGCAGAGATCGGGGTTTCGGTCAGCCCCAGCATTTT. The genes are TRBV15 and TRBJ1-5; D is ambiguous. V lost 0 bases to trimming and J lost 6 bases, with 12 bases between them. The CDR3 length is 15 residues. Germline lookup yields CDR1 LNHNV and CDR2 YYDKDF (reference sequence). The full variable domain, completed using reference TRBV15 and TRBJ1-5, is DAMVIQNPRYQVTQFGKPVTLSCSQTLNHNVMYWYQQKSSQAPKLLFHYYDKDFNNEADTPDNFQSRRPNTSFCFLDIRSPGLGDTAMYLCATSRDRGFGQPQHFGDGTRLSIL.

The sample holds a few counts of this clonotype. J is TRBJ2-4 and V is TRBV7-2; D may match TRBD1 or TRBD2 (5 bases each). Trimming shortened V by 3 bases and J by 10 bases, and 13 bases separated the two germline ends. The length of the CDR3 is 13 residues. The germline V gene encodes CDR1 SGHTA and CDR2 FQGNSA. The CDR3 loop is CASSFGRDLIQYF. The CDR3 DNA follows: TGTGCCAGCAGCTTTGGCAGGGACCTAATTCAGTACTTC.

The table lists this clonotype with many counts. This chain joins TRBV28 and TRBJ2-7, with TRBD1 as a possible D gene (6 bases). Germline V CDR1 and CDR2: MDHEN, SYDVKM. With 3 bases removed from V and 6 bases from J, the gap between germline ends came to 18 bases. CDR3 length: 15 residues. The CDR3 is CASSFLWGRRSEQYF. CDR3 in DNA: TGTGCCAGCAGTTTTCTCTGGGGGCGGAGGTCCGAGCAGTACTTC.

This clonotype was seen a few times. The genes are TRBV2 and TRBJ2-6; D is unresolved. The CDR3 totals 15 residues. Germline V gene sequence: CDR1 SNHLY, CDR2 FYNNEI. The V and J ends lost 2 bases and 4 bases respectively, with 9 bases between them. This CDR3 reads CASSEYGLGANVLTF. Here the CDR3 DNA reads TGTGCCAGCAGTGAATACGGTCTCGGGGCCAACGTCCTGACTTTC. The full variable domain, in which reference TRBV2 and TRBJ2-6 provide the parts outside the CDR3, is EPEVTQTPSHQVTQMGQEVILRCVPISNHLYFYWYRQILGQKVEFLVSFYNNEISEKSEIFDDQFSVERPDGSNFTLKIRSTKLEDSAMYFCASSEYGLGANVLTFGAGSRLTVL.

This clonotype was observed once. The DNA for the CDR3 is TGTGCCACCAGTGATTGGGGACTAGCCCCTTGGGAAGGTGAGCAGTTCTTC. This codes for CATSDWGLAPWEGEQFF. The chain employs TRBV24-1 and TRBJ2-5; 9 bases match TRBD2. The assigned J gene may be wrong: the sequence end matches TRBJ2-1 better. Germline V gene data show CDR1 as KGHDR and CDR2 as SFDVKD. The CDR3 is made up of 17 amino acids.

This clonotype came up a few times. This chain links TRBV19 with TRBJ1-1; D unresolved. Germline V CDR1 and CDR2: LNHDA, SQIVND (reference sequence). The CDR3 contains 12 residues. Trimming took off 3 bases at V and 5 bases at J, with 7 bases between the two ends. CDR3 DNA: TGTGCCAGTAGTATGAGGCAGACTGAAGCTTTCTTT. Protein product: CASSMRQTEAFF.

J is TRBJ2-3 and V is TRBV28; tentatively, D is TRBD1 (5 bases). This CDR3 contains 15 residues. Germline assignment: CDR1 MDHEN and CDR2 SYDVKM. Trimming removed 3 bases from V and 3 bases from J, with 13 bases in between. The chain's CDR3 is CASSFRGKGTDTQYF. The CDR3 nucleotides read TGTGCCAGCAGTTTCCGTGGGAAGGGGACAGATACGCAGTATTTT.

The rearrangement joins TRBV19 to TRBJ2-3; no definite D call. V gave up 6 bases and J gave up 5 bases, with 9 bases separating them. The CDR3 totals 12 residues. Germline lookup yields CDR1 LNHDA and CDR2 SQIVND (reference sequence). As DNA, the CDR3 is TGTGCCAGTAGCCCCGGAGTAGATACGCAGTATTTT. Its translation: CASSPGVDTQYF. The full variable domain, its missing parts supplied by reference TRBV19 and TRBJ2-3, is DGGITQSPKYLFRKEGQNVTLSCEQNLNHDAMYWYRQDPGQGLRLIYYSQIVNDFQKGDIAEGYSVSREKKESFPLTVTSAQKNPTAFYLCASSPGVDTQYFGPGTRLTVL.

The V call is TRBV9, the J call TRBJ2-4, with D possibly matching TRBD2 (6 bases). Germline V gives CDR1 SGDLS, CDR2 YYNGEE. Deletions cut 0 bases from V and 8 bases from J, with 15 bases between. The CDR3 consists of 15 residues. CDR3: CASSVAAGPGYIQYF. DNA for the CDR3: TGTGCCAGCAGCGTAGCGGCGGGGCCGGGGTACATTCAGTACTTC. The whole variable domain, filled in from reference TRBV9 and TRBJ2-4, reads DSGVTQTPKHLITATGQRVTLRCSPRSGDLSVYWYQQSLDQGLQFLIQYYNGEERAKGNILERFSAQQFPDLHSELNLSSLELGDSALYFCASSVAAGPGYIQYFGAGTRLSVL.

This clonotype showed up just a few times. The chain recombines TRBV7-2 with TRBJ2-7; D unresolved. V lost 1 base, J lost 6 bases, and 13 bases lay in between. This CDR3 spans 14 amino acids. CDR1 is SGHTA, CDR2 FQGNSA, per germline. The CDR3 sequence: CASSLGRLRGEQYF. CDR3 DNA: TGTGCCAGCAGCTTAGGTCGGCTCCGCGGCGAGCAGTACTTC.

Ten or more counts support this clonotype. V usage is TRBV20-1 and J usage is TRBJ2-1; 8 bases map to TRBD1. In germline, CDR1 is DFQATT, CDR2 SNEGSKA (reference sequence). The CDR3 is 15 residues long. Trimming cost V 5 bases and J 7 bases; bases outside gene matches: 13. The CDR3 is CSAGGQGGGWNEQFF. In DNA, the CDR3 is TGCAGTGCTGGAGGACAGGGAGGTGGATGGAATGAGCAGTTCTTC.

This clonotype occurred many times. CDR3 sequence (DNA): TGTGCCAGCAGTGGTTATTTTGCGCAGGGCTATGGCTACACCTTC. As protein: CASSGYFAQGYGYTF. V usage is TRBV28 and J usage is TRBJ1-2, with D possibly being TRBD1 (5 bases). Looked up from germline, CDR1 is MDHEN and CDR2 is SYDVKM. Trimming cost V 5 bases and J 4 bases, with 17 bases left between them. The CDR3 consists of 15 residues.

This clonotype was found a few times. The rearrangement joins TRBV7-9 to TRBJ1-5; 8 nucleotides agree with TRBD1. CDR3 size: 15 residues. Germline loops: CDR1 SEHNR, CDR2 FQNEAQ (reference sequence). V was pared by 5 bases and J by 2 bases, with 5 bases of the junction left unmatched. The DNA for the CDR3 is TGTGCCAGCAGCCCGACAGGGGACGGCAATCAGCCCCAGCATTTT. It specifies CASSPTGDGNQPQHF.

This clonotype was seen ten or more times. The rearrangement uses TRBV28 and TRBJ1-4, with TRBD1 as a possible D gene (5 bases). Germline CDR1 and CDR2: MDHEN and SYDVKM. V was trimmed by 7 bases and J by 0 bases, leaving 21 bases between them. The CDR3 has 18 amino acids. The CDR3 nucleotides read TGTGCCAGCACCTCCCCAGGAGGGGCCCCTGCAACTAATGAAAAACTGTTTTTT. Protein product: CASTSPGGAPATNEKLFF.

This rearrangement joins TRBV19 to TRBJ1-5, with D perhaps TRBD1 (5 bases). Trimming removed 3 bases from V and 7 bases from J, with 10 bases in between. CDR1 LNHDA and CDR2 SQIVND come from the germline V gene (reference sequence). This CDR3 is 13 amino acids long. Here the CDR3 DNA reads TGTGCCAGTAGTATGGGGGTAGGGCAGCCCCAGCATTTT. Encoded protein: CASSMGVGQPQHF.

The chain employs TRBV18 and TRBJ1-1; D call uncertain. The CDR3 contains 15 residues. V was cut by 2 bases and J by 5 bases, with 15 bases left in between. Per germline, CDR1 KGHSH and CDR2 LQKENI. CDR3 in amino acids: CASSPDYTTVTEAFF. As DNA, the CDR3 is TGTGCCAGCTCACCAGATTACACGACTGTGACTGAAGCTTTCTTT.

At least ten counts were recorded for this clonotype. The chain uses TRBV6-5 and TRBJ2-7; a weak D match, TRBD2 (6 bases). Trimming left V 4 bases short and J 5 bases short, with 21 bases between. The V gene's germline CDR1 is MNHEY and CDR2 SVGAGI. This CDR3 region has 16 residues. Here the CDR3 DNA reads TGTGCCAGCAGTTCGTCCCGGGACTCCTGGCCCCACGAGCAGTACTTC. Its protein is CASSSSRDSWPHEQYF.

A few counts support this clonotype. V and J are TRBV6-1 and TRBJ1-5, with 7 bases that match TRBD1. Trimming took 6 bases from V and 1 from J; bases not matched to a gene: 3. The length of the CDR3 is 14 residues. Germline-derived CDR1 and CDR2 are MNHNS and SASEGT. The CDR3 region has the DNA TGTGCCAGCAGCTGGGGACAGAGCAATCAGCCCCAGCATTTT. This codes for CASSWGQSNQPQHF.

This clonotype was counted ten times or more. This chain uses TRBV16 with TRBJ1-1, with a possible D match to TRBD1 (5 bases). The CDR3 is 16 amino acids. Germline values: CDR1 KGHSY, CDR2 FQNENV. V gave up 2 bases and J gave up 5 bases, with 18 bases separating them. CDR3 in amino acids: CASSQAYAGGGTEAFF. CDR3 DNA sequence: TGTGCCAGCAGCCAAGCGTACGCCGGGGGGGGGACTGAAGCTTTCTTT.

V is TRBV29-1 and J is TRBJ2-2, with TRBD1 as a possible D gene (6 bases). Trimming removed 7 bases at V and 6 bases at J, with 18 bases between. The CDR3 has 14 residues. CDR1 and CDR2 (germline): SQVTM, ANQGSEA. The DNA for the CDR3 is TGCAGCGCCCCGGCACAGGGTCAAGCCGGGGAGCTGTTTTTT. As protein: CSAPAQGQAGELFF.

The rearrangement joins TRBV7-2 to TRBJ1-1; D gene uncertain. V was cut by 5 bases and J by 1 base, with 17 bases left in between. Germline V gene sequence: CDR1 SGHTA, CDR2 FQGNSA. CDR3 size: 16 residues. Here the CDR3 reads CASSLRPVGWNTEAFF. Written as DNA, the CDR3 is TGTGCCAGCAGCCTTCGCCCCGTAGGTTGGAACACTGAAGCTTTCTTT.

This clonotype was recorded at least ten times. The CDR3 is CASKERGGNTEAFF. As DNA, the CDR3 is TGTGCCAGCAAGGAACGGGGGGGAAACACTGAAGCTTTCTTT. The V and J genes are TRBV11-2 and TRBJ1-1; a weak D match, TRBD1 (5 bases). The V and J ends lost 7 bases and 2 bases respectively, with 14 bases between them. The germline V gene has CDR1 SGHAT and CDR2 FQNNGV. The CDR3 sequence is 14 residues long.

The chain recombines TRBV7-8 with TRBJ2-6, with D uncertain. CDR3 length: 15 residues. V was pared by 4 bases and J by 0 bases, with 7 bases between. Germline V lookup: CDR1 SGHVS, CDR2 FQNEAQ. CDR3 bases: TGTGCCAGCAGCTCGCACTTCTCTGGGGCCAACGTCCTGACTTTC. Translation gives CASSSHFSGANVLTF.

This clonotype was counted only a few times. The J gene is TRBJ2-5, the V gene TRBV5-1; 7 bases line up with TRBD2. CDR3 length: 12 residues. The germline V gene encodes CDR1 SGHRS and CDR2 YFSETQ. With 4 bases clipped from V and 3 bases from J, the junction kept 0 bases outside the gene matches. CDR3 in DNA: TGCGCCAGCAGCGGGACTAAAGAGACCCAGTACTTC. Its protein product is CASSGTKETQYF.